The 31 T cell receptor beta chains reported below all come from one sample, sequenced in a study of Ad26.COV2.S vaccination and SARS-CoV-2 variants. Regarding treatment: 19 received Ad26.COV2.S at low or high dose, single or two shots; roughly 5 received placebo; per-sample allocation not given. It was on day 63 after the first vaccine or placebo injection that samples were taken. Profiling relied on immunoSEQ multiplex PCR, and the TCRdb table lists in-frame clones only, not all of them. The data show about 370,000 clones, about 88% seen once. The sample consisted of peripheral blood, taken in a trial of Ad26.COV2.S vaccine versus placebo. Receptor source: a person aged 18-60 years who received the Ad26.COV2.S COVID-19 vaccine or a placebo.

The gene calls are TRBV5-5 and TRBJ2-7; D is possibly TRBD2 (6 bases). The CDR3 length is 11 residues. The germline CDR1 and CDR2 sequences are SGHKS and YYEKEE (reference sequence). V lost 5 bases, J lost 4 bases, and 7 bases lay in between. CDR3 nucleotides: TGTGCCAGCAGTGCGGGGTACGAGCAGTACTTC. This translates into CASSAGYEQYF.

This clone was seen a single time. The chain joins TRBV2 to TRBJ2-5; D may correspond to TRBD1 or TRBD2 (6 bases each). CDR1 and CDR2 (germline): SNHLY, FYNNEI. This CDR3 has 16 residues. Trimming pared 0 bases from V and 3 bases from J, leaving 14 bases between. CDR3 in amino acids: CASSEAGAGSEETQYF. The CDR3 nucleotides read TGTGCCAGCAGTGAAGCGGGGGCGGGGTCCGAAGAGACCCAGTACTTC.

This clone came up once. The V gene is TRBV19, the J gene TRBJ1-6, with D unresolved. The CDR3 runs to 16 residues. CDR1 is LNHDA, CDR2 SQIVND, per germline (reference sequence). Trimming left V 2 bases short and J 7 bases short, with 15 bases between. The CDR3 sequence: CASSIRFAGRNSPLHF. The CDR3 DNA follows: TGTGCCAGTAGTATACGTTTTGCTGGGCGGAATTCACCCCTCCACTTT. Full variable domain (missing parts from reference TRBV19 and TRBJ1-6): DGGITQSPKYLFRKEGQNVTLSCEQNLNHDAMYWYRQDPGQGLRLIYYSQIVNDFQKGDIAEGYSVSREKKESFPLTVTSAQKNPTAFYLCASSIRFAGRNSPLHFGNGTRLTVT.

V usage is TRBV19 and J usage is TRBJ2-4; D is uncertain. The CDR3 length is 15 residues. Germline CDR1 is LNHDA and CDR2 is SQIVND (reference sequence). V was shortened by 3 bases and J by 0 bases, with 9 bases between the two germline ends. The CDR3: CASSILELAKNIQYF. The CDR3 coding sequence is TGTGCCAGTAGTATTCTGGAGTTAGCCAAAAACATTCAGTACTTC.

V usage is TRBV5-1 and J usage is TRBJ2-1, with 10 bases aligning to TRBD2. The CDR3 extends over 15 amino acids. V lost 1 base, J lost 5 bases, and 3 bases stayed unmatched. Germline values: CDR1 SGHRS, CDR2 YFSETQ. The CDR3 nucleotides read TGCGCCAGCAGCTTGACTAGCGGGGCGAACAATGAGCAGTTCTTC. Its translation: CASSLTSGANNEQFF.

The table lists this clone with a few counts. The chain recombines TRBV7-6 with TRBJ1-5; D not resolved. The CDR3 is made up of 15 amino acids. The germline gives CDR1 SGHVS, CDR2 FNYEAQ. V was trimmed by 0 bases and J by 0 bases, leaving 6 bases between them. The CDR3 spells CASSLAPSSNQPQHF. The CDR3 region has the DNA TGTGCCAGCAGCTTAGCTCCAAGTAGCAATCAGCCCCAGCATTTT. The variable domain in full, completed from reference TRBV7-6 and TRBJ1-5, reads GAGVSQSPRYKVTKRGQDVALRCDPISGHVSLYWYRQALGQGPEFLTYFNYEAQQDKSGLPNDRFSAERPEGSISTLTIQRTEQRDSAMYRCASSLAPSSNQPQHFGDGTRLSIL.

Only one count was recorded for this clone. This chain uses TRBV7-9 with TRBJ1-3; the D gene is possibly TRBD1 (5 bases). Germline CDR1 is SEHNR and CDR2 is FQNEAQ (reference sequence). This CDR3 contains 13 residues. Trimming removed 5 bases from V and 0 bases from J, with 5 bases in between. The CDR3: CASSDSSGNTIYF. CDR3 nucleotides: TGTGCCAGCAGCGACAGCTCTGGAAACACCATATATTTT.

V and J are TRBV7-9 and TRBJ1-2; tentatively, D is TRBD1 (5 bases). CDR3 length: 13 residues. The germline CDR1 and CDR2 sequences are SEHNR and FQNEAQ (reference sequence). The ends were cut back, 5 bases at V and 8 bases at J, with 15 bases in the middle. CDR3 sequence reads: CASSPLDKLGYTF. The CDR3 coding sequence is TGTGCCAGCAGCCCTTTGGACAAGCTAGGCTACACCTTC.

The V and J genes are TRBV3-1 (or the pseudogene TRBV3-2) and TRBJ2-2; 8 positions agree with TRBD2. The CDR3 runs 16 residues. CDR1 and CDR2 from the germline V gene are LGHDT and YNNKEL (reference sequence). With 4 bases clipped from V and 1 base from J, the junction kept 5 bases outside the gene matches. CDR3 coding DNA: TGTGCCAGCAGCCGAGCCGCGGGGGGGAACACCGGGGAGCTGTTTTTT. Translation gives CASSRAAGGNTGELFF.

The chain combines TRBV3-1 (or the pseudogene TRBV3-2) with TRBJ1-6; D is ambiguous. The germline V gene has CDR1 LGHDT and CDR2 YNNKEL (reference sequence). Trimming left V 4 bases short and J 7 bases short, with 11 bases between. The CDR3 loop spans 14 amino acids. The CDR3 reads CASSRTDENSPLHF. In DNA, the CDR3 is TGTGCCAGCAGCCGGACGGATGAAAATTCACCCCTCCACTTT.

The J gene is TRBJ2-4, the V gene TRBV6-5, with D possibly being TRBD2 (6 bases). The CDR3 consists of 13 residues. From germline, CDR1 is MNHEY and CDR2 SVGAGI. Trimming left V 6 bases short and J 8 bases short, with 14 bases between. The CDR3 reads CASRDPGGDIQYF. CDR3 in DNA: TGTGCCAGCAGGGACCCAGGCGGGGACATTCAGTACTTC.

The chain recombines TRBV7-6 with TRBJ2-1, with 9 bases matching TRBD2. This CDR3 has 18 residues. V lost 4 bases, J lost 4 bases, and 14 bases stayed unmatched. Germline V lookup: CDR1 SGHVS, CDR2 FNYEAQ. The CDR3 is CASSSRPGAGGKYNEQFF. For the CDR3, the DNA is TGTGCCAGCAGCTCCCGCCCGGGGGCGGGGGGGAAATACAATGAGCAGTTCTTC.

In DNA, the CDR3 is TGTGCCAGTACACGTTCCGTGAACACTGAAGCTTTCTTT. Amino acid sequence: CASTRSVNTEAFF. The rearrangement links TRBV6-5 to TRBJ1-1; D not certain. The CDR3 covers 13 residues. CDR1 MNHEY and CDR2 SVGAGI come from the germline V gene. V lost 9 bases, J lost 0 bases, and 11 bases lay in between.

This chain connects TRBV6-5 to TRBJ2-2, with a tentative D call TRBD1 (6 bases). The CDR3 loop spans 14 amino acids. V was cut by 8 bases and J by 2 bases, with 12 bases left in between. The germline CDR1 and CDR2 sequences are MNHEY and SVGAGI. The CDR3 spells CASGDTTNTGELFF. For the CDR3, the DNA is TGTGCCAGCGGGGACACCACCAACACCGGGGAGCTGTTTTTT.

The chain links TRBV13 to TRBJ1-2; 12 bases align to TRBD1. CDR3 length equals 15 residues. Germline V gene sequence: CDR1 PRHDT, CDR2 FYEKMQ (reference sequence). Germline trimming cut 3 bases from V and 6 bases from J; bases unmatched to any gene: 5. In DNA form, the CDR3 reads TGTGCCAGCAGCTTCTCCGGGACAGGGGGCCATGGCTACACCTTC. It encodes CASSFSGTGGHGYTF.

Only one count was recorded for this clone. V gene TRBV7-6 combines with J gene TRBJ2-1; 14 nucleotides line up with TRBD2. Looked up from germline, CDR1 is SGHVS and CDR2 is FNYEAQ. The junction had 4 bases not matched to a gene; V was cut back by 3 bases and J by 0 bases. This CDR3 contains 18 residues. The CDR3 loop reads CASSLTSGGAYSYNEQFF. The CDR3 DNA reads TGTGCCAGCAGCTTGACTAGCGGGGGGGCCTACTCCTACAATGAGCAGTTCTTC.

The chain carries TRBV3-1 (or the pseudogene TRBV3-2) and TRBJ1-1; D remains unclear. The CDR3 runs 14 residues. With 0 bases removed from V and 4 bases from J, the gap between germline ends came to 9 bases. Germline V gives CDR1 LGHDT, CDR2 YNNKEL (reference sequence). CDR3 protein: CASSQEGGSTEAFF. The CDR3 DNA follows: TGTGCCAGCAGCCAAGAGGGCGGGAGCACTGAAGCTTTCTTT.

Of note for this clone: Other DNA sequences in this specimen translate into the identical CDR3. The CDR3 region is CAISESRENTEAFF. In nucleotides, the CDR3 is TGTGCCATCAGTGAGTCGCGGGAGAACACTGAAGCTTTCTTT. This chain uses TRBV10-3 with TRBJ1-1; D gene uncertain. Germline V gives CDR1 ENHRY, CDR2 SYGVKD. The V end lost 0 bases, the J end lost 1 base, and 6 bases lay between the germline ends. The CDR3 length is 14 residues.

This chain connects TRBV19 to TRBJ1-5, with D perhaps TRBD1 (5 bases). In germline, CDR1 is LNHDA, CDR2 SQIVND (reference sequence). Trimming removed 6 bases from V and 1 base from J, with 13 bases in between. The CDR3 has 15 amino acids. The DNA of the CDR3 is TGTGCCAGTAGCCAGGGACCCAGAAGCAATCAGCCCCAGCATTTT. Translation: CASSQGPRSNQPQHF.

V is TRBV6-5 and J is TRBJ2-1; TRBD2 matches 14 bases. The CDR3 sequence is 16 residues long. CDR1 is MNHEY, CDR2 SVGAGI, per germline. Losses at the gene ends were 4 bases for V and 1 base for J; bases not matched to a gene: 0. CDR3 residues: CASSWTSGGSYNEQFF. The CDR3 coding sequence is TGTGCCAGCAGTTGGACTAGCGGGGGGTCCTACAATGAGCAGTTCTTC.

This chain uses TRBV21-1 with TRBJ2-2; the D segment call TRBD2 is taken from the table without a DNA check. TRBV21-1 has pseudogene status. The CDR3 has 19 amino acids. The CDR3 reads CASSPEQERGGANTGELFF. The CDR3, as DNA: TGTGCCAGCAGCCCAGAACAGGAGCGGGGGGGCGCGAACACCGGGGAGCTGTTTTTT.

V and J are TRBV3-1 (or the pseudogene TRBV3-2) and TRBJ2-7, with D possibly TRBD1 on 6 matching bases. V was clipped by 5 bases and J by 3 bases, with 11 bases between them. The CDR3 is 13 residues long. Germline lookup yields CDR1 LGHDT and CDR2 YNNKEL (reference sequence). CDR3 bases: TGTGCCAGCAGCTACCGGACAGTCTACGAGCAGTACTTC. Encoded protein: CASSYRTVYEQYF.

The rearrangement joins TRBV10-2 to TRBJ2-5, with 9 nucleotides matching TRBD2. V gave up 3 bases and J gave up 5 bases; unmatched junction bases: 10. This CDR3 spans 16 amino acids. Germline lookup yields CDR1 WSHSY and CDR2 SAAADI. This CDR3 reads CASSDPGLATRETQYF. CDR3 in DNA: TGCGCCAGCAGTGATCCCGGACTAGCGACTAGGGAGACCCAGTACTTC.

The V and J genes are TRBV19 and TRBJ1-1; D is undetermined. Trimming took off 1 base at V and 5 bases at J, with 11 bases between the two ends. The CDR3 sequence is 14 residues long. Germline CDR1 is LNHDA and CDR2 is SQIVND (reference sequence). This chain's CDR3 is CASSIARSGTEAFF. DNA for the CDR3: TGTGCCAGTAGTATAGCAAGGTCGGGGACTGAAGCTTTCTTT.

This rearrangement joins TRBV7-9 to TRBJ2-5; possibly TRBD1 for D (5 bases). CDR3 size: 12 residues. Trimming took 5 bases from V and 9 from J, leaving 13 bases between them. The germline CDR1 and CDR2 sequences are SEHNR and FQNEAQ (reference sequence). Here the CDR3 reads CASSPKGNAQYF. CDR3 sequence (DNA): TGTGCCAGCAGCCCGAAGGGGAACGCCCAGTACTTC.

V gene TRBV7-9 combines with J gene TRBJ1-4; D is uncertain. Germline V gene sequence: CDR1 SEHNR, CDR2 FQNEAQ (reference sequence). There are 14 residues in the CDR3. V was shortened by 5 bases and J by 0 bases, with 7 bases between the two germline ends. The CDR3 region is CASSVSATNEKLFF. Written as DNA, the CDR3 is TGTGCCAGCAGCGTCAGCGCAACTAATGAAAAACTGTTTTTT.

The rearrangement joins TRBV5-4 to TRBJ2-3, with D perhaps TRBD1 or TRBD2 (5 bases each). V was pared by 0 bases and J by 0 bases, with 14 bases between. The CDR3 contains 17 residues. In germline, CDR1 is SGHNT, CDR2 YYREEE (reference sequence). DNA for the CDR3: TGTGCCAGCAGCTTGGCCGCGGGCAGGGTTAGCACAGATACGCAGTATTTT. Its translation: CASSLAAGRVSTDTQYF.

This clone was recorded many times. This chain connects TRBV2 to TRBJ1-2, with D unresolved. Germline V lookup: CDR1 SNHLY, CDR2 FYNNEI. The CDR3 is 15 residues long. Trimming cost V 8 bases and J 0 bases, with 16 bases left between them. The CDR3 nucleotides are TGTGCCAGCTTTTTGCGCACGTCCGCTAACTATGGCTACACCTTC. Protein: CASFLRTSANYGYTF.

The chain has TRBV24-1 and TRBJ2-1, with a possible D match to TRBD2 (6 bases). The V gene's germline CDR1 is KGHDR and CDR2 SFDVKD. Trimming pared 4 bases from V and 8 bases from J, leaving 14 bases between. The CDR3 sequence is 14 residues long. The CDR3 region has the DNA TGTGCCACCAGTGACCTCGGGAGCCCCCATGAGCAGTTCTTC. This codes for CATSDLGSPHEQFF.

This sequence joins TRBV5-6 and TRBJ2-3; 9 bases are a match to TRBD2. In germline, CDR1 is SGHDT, CDR2 YYEEEE. V was pared by 0 bases and J by 7 bases, with 6 bases of the junction left unmatched. This CDR3 has 15 amino acids. This CDR3 is CASSLGGGASYTQYF. CDR3 in DNA: TGTGCCAGCAGCTTGGGCGGGGGGGCGTCTTATACGCAGTATTTT.

The chain recombines TRBV19 with TRBJ1-4, with a tentative D call TRBD1 (6 bases). The V gene's germline CDR1 is LNHDA and CDR2 SQIVND (reference sequence). Trimming shortened V by 7 bases and J by 10 bases, and 13 bases separated the two germline ends. The CDR3 contains 12 residues. The CDR3 DNA is TGTGCCAGTACCGTCGGGGGCGGAAAACTGTTTTTT. This translates into CASTVGGGKLFF.